This TCR beta chain was obtained from a study of blood T cell repertoires in COVID-19. Across the study: Acute and convalescent COVID-19 samples came from the United States, Italy and Spain. Sources were T cells, B-cell-depleted T cells, or PBMCs; the material itself was cDNA or gDNA.

Trimming cost V 2 bases and J 8 bases; bases outside gene matches: 5. Looked up from germline, CDR1 is SGHKS and CDR2 is YYEKEE (reference sequence). The CDR3 loop spans 14 amino acids. Sequenced by immunoSEQ multiplex PCR; TCRdb stores in-frame clones only, minus some. The sample lists approximately 300,000 clones; approximately 91% were seen once. The sample taken for sequencing was peripheral blood. V usage is TRBV5-5 and J usage is TRBJ2-1; 9 bases are a match to TRBD1. This sequence was found in a woman under 40 with COVID-19, enrolled during active disease. For the CDR3, the DNA is TGTGCCAGCAGCTTAGGGACAGGGCTGGATGAGCAGTTCTTC. Residues: CASSLGTGLDEQFF.